The entry below gives a single T cell receptor (beta chain) sequence along with its context. Its antigen is as yet unknown. Some clones are missing from TCRdb's copy, which holds only in-frame ones; the method was immunoSEQ multiplex PCR. The table has about 20,000 clones, nearly 99% seen once. Germline V gives CDR1 SEHNR, CDR2 FQNEAQ (reference sequence). V dropped 5 bases and J dropped 6; count of bases not matched to a gene: 14. The CDR3 totals 16 residues. The data were taken from a study of T cells after posttransplantation cyclophosphamide. Broader study findings: Later post-transplant blood repertoires were often dominated by donor CD8+ memory clones. Recipient CMV seropositivity and CMV reactivation strongly tracked TRB clonality.

Cells defined as naive were viable CD3+CD4+ or CD3+CD8+ and CCR7+CD45RA+CD45RO-CD95-CD27+CD28+. This sequence was found in a man between 40 and 49 years old in good health, CMV-negative, and a related stem cell transplant donor. The sample was naive CD4+ T cells sorted from PBMCs. The chain links TRBV7-9 to TRBJ2-3; TRBD1 matches at 7 bases. The CDR3 region has the DNA TGTGCCAGCAGCCCGAAACGTAGACAGGGACGGGATACGCAGTATTTT. Protein: CASSPKRRQGRDTQYF.